A single sample is the source of the 21 T cell receptor beta chains below, sequenced in a study of T-cell reconstitution after alpha-beta-depleted transplantation in children. The authors prepared the TCRbeta library with unique molecular identifiers. TCRdb redid the calling of the PCR reads with MiXCR, one entry per CDR3 protein. The profile shows around 200,000 distinct CDR3 sequences, roughly a tenth of them singletons. The sample in question was PBMCs, obtained before TCRalphabeta/CD19-depleted stem cell transplant. These receptors all stem from a child under two years old with acute myeloid leukemia, due to receive a stem cell transplant.

This clonotype was detected ten times or more. The chain couples TRBV4-1 to TRBJ1-2; D is ambiguous. Per germline, CDR1 MGHRA and CDR2 YSYEKL. V was cut by 1 base and J by 7 bases, with 19 bases left in between. This CDR3 comprises 16 residues. CDR3 coding DNA: TGCGCCAGCAGCCAAGTCCTCCTGCCGGTGCGGGGTGGCTACACCTTC. The encoded protein is CASSQVLLPVRGGYTF.

The sample holds a few counts of this clonotype. V gene TRBV20-1 combines with J gene TRBJ2-1; D gene unclear. Germline CDR1 and CDR2: DFQATT and SNEGSKA (reference sequence). V gave up 1 base and J gave up 9 bases, with 4 bases separating them. This CDR3 region has 10 residues. The CDR3 nucleotides are TGCAGTGCTAGAGTTATTGAGCAGTTCTTC. Its protein product is CSARVIEQFF.

The table lists this clonotype with many counts. This chain links TRBV12-3 or TRBV12-4 with TRBJ2-3, with TRBD1 matching 7 bases. The CDR3 sequence is 12 residues long. V gave up 10 bases and J gave up 3 bases; unmatched junction bases: 4. CDR3 nucleotides: TGTGCCACCGGGACAGTGACAGATACGCAGTATTTT. Amino acid sequence: CATGTVTDTQYF.

There are many counts of this clonotype. In DNA form, the CDR3 reads TGCGCCAGCAGCCAAGGGGGCTATCCCAATGAGCAGTTCTTC. Amino acid sequence: CASSQGGYPNEQFF. The V gene is TRBV4-1, the J gene TRBJ2-1, with D possibly matching TRBD1 (5 bases). Germline V gives CDR1 MGHRA, CDR2 YSYEKL. The V end lost 1 base, the J end lost 6 bases, and 10 bases lay between the germline ends. The CDR3 spans 14 residues.

This clonotype was picked up many times. This sequence joins TRBV24-1 and TRBJ2-1, with TRBD2 matching over 12 bases. Looked up from germline, CDR1 is KGHDR and CDR2 is SFDVKD. After removal of 5 bases from V and 9 bases from J, the junction contained 1 base not matched to a gene. The CDR3 is 13 residues long. CDR3 protein: CATSGLAGVEQFF. CDR3 DNA: TGTGCCACCAGTGGACTAGCGGGAGTTGAGCAGTTCTTC.

Turning to this clonotype: This clone may be a read error of a much larger clone one base away. V usage is TRBV28 and J usage is TRBJ1-1; D is unclear. Germline V gives CDR1 MDHEN, CDR2 SYDVKM. This CDR3 has 12 residues. V lost 3 bases and J 9 bases, leaving 11 bases between the germline ends. CDR3 in amino acids: CASSLRLRQAFF. CDR3 in DNA: TGTGCCAGCAGTTTGCGGTTAAGGCAAGCTTTCTTT.

This clonotype was counted between two and nine times. This rearrangement joins TRBV5-6 to TRBJ1-6; no reliable D call. This CDR3 spans 14 amino acids. V lost 0 bases to trimming and J lost 7 bases, with 8 bases between them. Germline V gene sequence: CDR1 SGHDT, CDR2 YYEEEE. CDR3 amino acids: CASSLAWSNSPLHF. In nucleotides, the CDR3 is TGTGCCAGCAGCTTGGCCTGGAGCAATTCACCCCTCCACTTT.

Points on this clonotype: A much larger clone is a single base away; this may be a read error. J is TRBJ1-3 and V is TRBV7-2; D is uncertain. Germline values: CDR1 SGHTA, CDR2 FQGNSA. This CDR3 has 13 residues. V was trimmed by 5 bases and J by 5 bases, leaving 10 bases between them. For the CDR3, the DNA is TGTGCCAGCAGCCGGGAGGCTCGAAACACCATATATTTT. Its translation: CASSREARNTIYF.

Many counts were recorded for this clonotype. CDR3 residues: CASSDSAGAAQETQYF. The CDR3 DNA sequence: TGTGCCAGCAGTGACAGCGCGGGAGCCGCCCAAGAGACCCAGTACTTC. The chain uses TRBV25-1 and TRBJ2-5, with 7 bases that match TRBD2. There are 16 residues in the CDR3. After removal of 3 bases from V and 1 base from J, the junction contained 8 bases not matched to a gene. The germline V gene encodes CDR1 MGHDK and CDR2 SYGVNS.

This clonotype was found many times. The rearrangement uses TRBV5-1 and TRBJ2-7, with 12 bases aligning to TRBD2. The CDR3 is 16 amino acids. In germline, CDR1 is SGHRS, CDR2 YFSETQ. V lost 0 bases and J lost 2; bases outside the gene matches: 3. This CDR3 reads CASSLAWTSGTYEQYF. CDR3 DNA sequence: TGCGCCAGCAGCTTGGCCTGGACTAGCGGGACCTACGAGCAGTACTTC.

This clonotype was counted at least ten times. The V gene is TRBV7-9, the J gene TRBJ2-1; the match to TRBD2 covers 7 bases. The CDR3 sequence is 15 residues long. V lost 6 bases and J lost 2; bases outside the gene matches: 7. CDR1 is SEHNR, CDR2 FQNEAQ, per germline (reference sequence). The CDR3: CASRRAGLTYNEQFF. The DNA of the CDR3 is TGTGCCAGCAGGCGAGCGGGACTAACCTACAATGAGCAGTTCTTC.

This clonotype was counted at least ten times. J is TRBJ1-5 and V is TRBV20-1; no reliable D call. CDR1 is DFQATT and CDR2 is SNEGSKA in the germline V gene (reference sequence). This CDR3 has 15 residues. V was clipped by 3 bases and J by 0 bases, with 12 bases between them. The CDR3 nucleotides are TGCAGTGCTAGGGTTGCAGGTTATAGCAATCAGCCCCAGCATTTT. Encoded protein: CSARVAGYSNQPQHF.

Ten or more counts support this clonotype. This chain connects TRBV5-6 to TRBJ2-5; D is ambiguous. In germline, CDR1 is SGHDT, CDR2 YYEEEE. The CDR3 is 12 residues long. Trimming cost V 5 bases and J 5 bases, with 10 bases left between them. The CDR3 loop is CASSFARETQYF. The CDR3 nucleotides are TGTGCCAGCAGTTTTGCCCGGGAGACCCAGTACTTC.

This clonotype was counted ten times or more. The V and J genes are TRBV9 and TRBJ2-5; D call uncertain. This CDR3 has 14 amino acids. Trimming shortened V by 0 bases and J by 2 bases, and 8 bases separated the two germline ends. From germline, CDR1 is SGDLS and CDR2 YYNGEE. CDR3 bases: TGTGCCAGCAGCGTAGGACTTGGACAAGAGACCCAGTACTTC. This codes for CASSVGLGQETQYF.

This clonotype was recorded many times. Here the CDR3 DNA reads TGTGCCAGCAGCCCTAGGACCTACGGGGCCCAGTACTTC. Protein product: CASSPRTYGAQYF. The chain joins TRBV7-2 to TRBJ2-5, with D possibly matching TRBD2 (5 bases). The germline CDR1 and CDR2 sequences are SGHTA and FQGNSA. Trimming took 5 bases from V and 9 from J, leaving 16 bases between them. The CDR3 is 13 residues long.

This clonotype was recorded at least ten times. The chain recombines TRBV5-1 with TRBJ1-2; possibly TRBD1 for D (6 bases). Germline values: CDR1 SGHRS, CDR2 YFSETQ. The CDR3 contains 14 residues. V dropped 3 bases and J dropped 5 bases, with 14 bases sitting between them. CDR3 bases: TGCGCCAGCAGCTCGCTACAGGGAGAATATGGCTACACCTTC. Residues: CASSSLQGEYGYTF.

The table lists this clonotype with many counts. The V gene is TRBV25-1, the J gene TRBJ2-3; 7 bases fit TRBD2. The CDR3 is 14 residues long. Trimming took 3 bases from V and 0 from J; bases not matched to a gene: 0. Germline CDR1 reads MGHDK; CDR2 reads SYGVNS. CDR3 nucleotides: TGTGCCAGCAGTGAGGGGGGGAGCACAGATACGCAGTATTTT. This sequence encodes CASSEGGSTDTQYF.

This clonotype was observed at least ten times. The chain joins TRBV18 to TRBJ1-1, with TRBD1 identical over 8 bases. The CDR3 sequence is 14 residues long. Germline CDR1 is KGHSH and CDR2 is LQKENI. The junction had 8 bases not matched to a gene; V was cut back by 6 bases and J by 5 bases. The CDR3 DNA reads as TGTGCCAGCTCCACTAACAGGGGGAGTACTGAAGCTTTCTTT. Residues: CASSTNRGSTEAFF.

This clonotype was counted ten times or more. The V call is TRBV20-1, the J call TRBJ2-1; D remains ambiguous. This CDR3 comprises 11 residues. CDR1 DFQATT and CDR2 SNEGSKA come from the germline V gene (reference sequence). V was cut by 5 bases and J by 7 bases, with 9 bases left in between. The CDR3 DNA is TGCAGTGCTGGAGCTTGGAATGAGCAGTTCTTC. This codes for CSAGAWNEQFF.

This clonotype was counted at least ten times. The rearrangement uses TRBV20-1 and TRBJ1-2; D is undetermined. This CDR3 is 11 amino acids long. Germline assignment: CDR1 DFQATT and CDR2 SNEGSKA (reference sequence). V was trimmed by 3 bases and J by 2 bases, leaving 4 bases between them. The CDR3 sequence is CSASRNYGYTF. For the CDR3, the DNA is TGCAGTGCTAGCAGGAACTATGGCTACACCTTC.

Comment on this clonotype: At one boundary the junction diverges from the germline segment, which might be a read error. The CDR3 DNA reads as TGTGTCAGCAGCCAACAGGGTTATGGCTACACCTTC. Translated: CVSSQQGYGYTF. The chain carries TRBV3-1 and TRBJ1-2, with a possible D match to TRBD1 (6 bases). This CDR3 region has 12 residues. CDR1 and CDR2 (germline): LGHDT, YNNKEL (reference sequence).